This T cell receptor beta chain emerged from a study of technical replicates of blood from several donors. TCRdb's table, derived via immunoSEQ multiplex PCR, lists solely in-frame clones and lacks some. The profile shows roughly 90,000 clones, less than 95% of them singletons. The TCR was taken from a human donor in good health. Sequencing was performed on T cells isolated from PBMCs.

The CDR3 loop reads CASSPNAVEGPRNYGYTF. The CDR3 DNA sequence: TGTGCCAGCTCTCCGAATGCGGTGGAGGGGCCGCGTAACTATGGCTACACCTTC. The chain combines TRBV18 with TRBJ1-2, with D maybe TRBD1 (5 bases). Trimming stripped 6 bases from V and 1 base from J, with 24 bases between. Germline V gene lookup returns CDR1 KGHSH and CDR2 LQKENI. The CDR3 is made up of 18 amino acids.